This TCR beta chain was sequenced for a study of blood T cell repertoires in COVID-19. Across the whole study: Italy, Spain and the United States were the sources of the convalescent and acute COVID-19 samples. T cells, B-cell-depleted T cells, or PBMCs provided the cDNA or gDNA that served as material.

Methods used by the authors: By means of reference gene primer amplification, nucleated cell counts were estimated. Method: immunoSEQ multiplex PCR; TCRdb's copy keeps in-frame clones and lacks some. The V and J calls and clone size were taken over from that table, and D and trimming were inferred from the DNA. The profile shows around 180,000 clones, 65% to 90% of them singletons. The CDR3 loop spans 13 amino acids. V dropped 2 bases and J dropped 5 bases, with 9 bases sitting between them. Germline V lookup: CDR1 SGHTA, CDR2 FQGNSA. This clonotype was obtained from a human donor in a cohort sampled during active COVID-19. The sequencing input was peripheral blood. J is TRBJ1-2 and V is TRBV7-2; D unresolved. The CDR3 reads CASSLQPGYGYTF. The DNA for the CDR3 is TGTGCCAGCAGCTTACAACCAGGTTATGGCTACACCTTC.